The 14 T cell receptor beta chains below all came from one sample that was sequenced in a study of monozygotic twins with inflammatory bowel disease. TCRdb reanalyzed the 5' RACE reads and collapses them to one entry per CDR3 protein, without DNA. The ten most abundant clones cover around 2.5% of a sample with over 110,000 distinct CDR3 sequences. Sequencing was carried out using blood. The receptors come from a human donor with ulcerative colitis or Crohn's disease, or a healthy co-twin of an affected twin (not recorded which).

The V and J genes are TRBV5-1 and TRBJ2-7; as DNA is missing, the TRBD1 call by TCRdb cannot be tested. From germline, CDR1 is SGHRS and CDR2 YFSETQ. The CDR3 is made up of 14 amino acids. The CDR3 protein is CASSSRTGAGEQYF. The whole variable domain, filled in from reference TRBV5-1 and TRBJ2-7, reads KAGVTQTPRYLIKTRGQQVTLSCSPISGHRSVSWYQQTPGQGLQFLFEYFSETQRNKGNFPGRFSGRQFSNSRSEMNVSTLELGDSALYLCASSSRTGAGEQYFGPGTRLTVT.

The gene calls are TRBV5-1 and TRBJ2-1; the TCRdb D gene call, TRBD1, has no DNA to confirm it. The germline V gene has CDR1 SGHRS and CDR2 YFSETQ. The CDR3 is 15 residues long. The CDR3 spells CASSSQGASYNEQFF.

The rearrangement links TRBV7-8 to TRBJ1-1. The germline V gene has CDR1 SGHVS and CDR2 FQNEAQ. This CDR3 has 14 residues. The CDR3 sequence: CASSLVRQNTEAFF.

The chain uses TRBV12-3 or TRBV12-4 and TRBJ2-1. This CDR3 is built from 12 residues. CDR3 in amino acids: CASSFGWDEQFF.

This chain links TRBV5-1 with TRBJ2-3; TCRdb outputs TRBD2, but without DNA this stays unchecked. The CDR3 runs 14 residues. Looked up from germline, CDR1 is SGHRS and CDR2 is YFSETQ. The CDR3 reads CASRARQSTDTQYF.

V usage is TRBV4-3 and J usage is TRBJ2-1; TCRdb picks TRBD1, but there is no DNA to check that call. The CDR3 totals 15 residues. Germline V CDR1 and CDR2: LGHNA, YSLEER. The CDR3 here is CASSQGWDTDNEQFF.

The chain joins TRBV20-1 to TRBJ1-2. CDR1 and CDR2 from the germline V gene are DFQATT and SNEGSKA (reference sequence). CDR3 length: 11 residues. CDR3 amino acids: CSASEFYGYTF.

The chain has TRBV7-2 and TRBJ2-3. Germline-derived CDR1 and CDR2 are SGHTA and FQGNSA. CDR3 length: 13 residues. CDR3 in amino acids: CASSSDVTDTQYF.

V is TRBV4-3 and J is TRBJ2-1; the D call of TRBD2 rests on TCRdb alone, since no DNA is present to check it. The CDR3 extends over 15 amino acids. Germline CDR1 LGHNA, CDR2 YSLEER. This CDR3 reads CASSQPRGLRSEQFF.

The chain employs TRBV7-2 and TRBJ2-7; the D call from TCRdb, TRBD1, cannot be confirmed without DNA. CDR3 size: 15 residues. The germline CDR1 and CDR2 sequences are SGHTA and FQGNSA. CDR3 protein: CASSLTGTGFYEQYF.

The rearrangement uses TRBV5-1 and TRBJ2-1. The CDR3 has 14 amino acids. CDR1 and CDR2 (germline): SGHRS, YFSETQ. The chain's CDR3 is CASNPGSSYNEQFF.

The chain couples TRBV20-1 to TRBJ2-4; TCRdb selects TRBD2, and the lack of DNA leaves this call unchecked. This CDR3 has 12 amino acids. Germline CDR1 is DFQATT and CDR2 is SNEGSKA (reference sequence). The chain's CDR3 is CSARDRALIQYF.

V and J are TRBV11-1 and TRBJ2-5. CDR3 length equals 19 residues. CDR1 and CDR2 from the germline V gene are SGHAT and FQDESV (reference sequence). The CDR3 sequence is CASSPEVSLLRHPQETQYF.

This chain joins TRBV4-3 and TRBJ1-1; absent DNA, TCRdb's TRBD1 call cannot be checked. Germline lookup yields CDR1 LGHNA and CDR2 YSLEER. CDR3 length: 16 amino acids. The CDR3 reads CASSQSPGGEDTEAFF.